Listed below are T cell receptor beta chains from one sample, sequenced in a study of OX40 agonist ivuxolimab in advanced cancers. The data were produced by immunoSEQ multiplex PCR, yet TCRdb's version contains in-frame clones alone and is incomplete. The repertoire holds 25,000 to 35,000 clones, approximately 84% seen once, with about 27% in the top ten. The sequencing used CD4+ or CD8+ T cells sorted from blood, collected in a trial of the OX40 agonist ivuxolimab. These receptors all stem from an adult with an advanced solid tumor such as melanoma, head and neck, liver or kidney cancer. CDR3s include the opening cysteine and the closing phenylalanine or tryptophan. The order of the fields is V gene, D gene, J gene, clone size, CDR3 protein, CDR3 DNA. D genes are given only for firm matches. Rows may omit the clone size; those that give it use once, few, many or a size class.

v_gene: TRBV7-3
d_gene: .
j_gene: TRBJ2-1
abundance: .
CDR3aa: CASSSVPSSYNEQFF
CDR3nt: TGTGCCAGCAGCTCGGTCCCGAGCTCCTACAATGAGCAGTTCTTC

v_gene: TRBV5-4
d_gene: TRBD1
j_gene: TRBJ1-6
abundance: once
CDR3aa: CASRYTGQGNSPLHF
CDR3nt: TGTGCCAGCAGGTACACGGGACAGGGGAATTCACCCCTCCACTTT

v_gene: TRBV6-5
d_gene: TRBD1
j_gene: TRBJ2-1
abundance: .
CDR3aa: CASSYGTGGNYNEQFF
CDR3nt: TGTGCCAGCAGTTACGGGACAGGGGGAAACTACAATGAGCAGTTCTTC

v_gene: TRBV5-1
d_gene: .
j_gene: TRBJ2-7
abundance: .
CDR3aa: CASSSVGGAYEQYF
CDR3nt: TGCGCCAGCAGCTCCGTGGGGGGAGCCTACGAGCAGTACTTC

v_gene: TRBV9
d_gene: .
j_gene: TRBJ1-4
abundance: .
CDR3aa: CASSTQGGLGEKLFF
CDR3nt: TGTGCCAGCAGCACCCAAGGGGGGCTTGGAGAAAAACTGTTTTTT

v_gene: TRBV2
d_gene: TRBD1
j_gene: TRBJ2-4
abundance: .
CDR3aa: CATHNTGDLLAKNIQYF
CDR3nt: TGTGCCACTCACAATACAGGGGACCTACTAGCCAAAAACATTCAGTACTTC

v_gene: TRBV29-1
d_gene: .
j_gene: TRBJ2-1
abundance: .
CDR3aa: CSVFGALTSDNEQFF
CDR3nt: TGCAGCGTTTTTGGGGCCCTGACATCGGACAATGAGCAGTTCTTC

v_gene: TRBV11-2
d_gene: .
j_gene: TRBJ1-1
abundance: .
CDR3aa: CASSSKGQLNTEAFF
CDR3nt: TGTGCCAGCAGCTCTAAAGGGCAGTTGAACACTGAAGCTTTCTTT

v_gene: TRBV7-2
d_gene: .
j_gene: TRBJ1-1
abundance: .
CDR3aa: CASSLNWGDEAFF
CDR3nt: TGTGCCAGCAGCTTAAATTGGGGTGACGAAGCTTTCTTT

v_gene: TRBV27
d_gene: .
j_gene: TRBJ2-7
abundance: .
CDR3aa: CASSLVGESEQYF
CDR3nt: TGTGCCAGCAGTTTAGTGGGGGAAAGCGAGCAGTACTTC

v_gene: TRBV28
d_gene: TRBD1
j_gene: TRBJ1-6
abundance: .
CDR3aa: CASSSTGGANSPLHF
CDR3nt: TGTGCCAGCAGTTCTACAGGGGGCGCGAATTCACCCCTCCACTTT

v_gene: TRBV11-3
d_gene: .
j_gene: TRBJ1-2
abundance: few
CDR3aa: CASSLGGDGYTF
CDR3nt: TGTGCCAGCAGCTTAGGAGGGGACGGCTACACCTTC

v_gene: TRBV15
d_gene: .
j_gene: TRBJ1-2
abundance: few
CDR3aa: CATGGGFYGYTF
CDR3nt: TGTGCCACCGGGGGAGGATTCTATGGCTACACCTTC

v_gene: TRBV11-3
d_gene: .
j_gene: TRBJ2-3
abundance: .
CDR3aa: CASSGQDGGYGTDTQYF
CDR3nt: TGTGCCAGCAGCGGCCAGGATGGGGGGTACGGCACAGATACGCAGTATTTT